This T cell receptor (beta chain) appears in the sequencing data of a study of blood T cells in healthy people across ages. Donation came from healthy Caucasian individuals in Russia who were aged about 6 to 100. Researchers isolated at least 6.5 million PBMCs per sample. The use of a sample-barcoded 5' primer and a J-beta primer mix characterized a second PCR of roughly 6 to 11 cycles. MiXCR was run by TCRdb on the 5' RACE reads, yielding one entry per CDR3 protein. This table holds hundreds of thousands of distinct CDR3 sequences, roughly three fifths found once. Germline assignment: CDR1 MDHEN and CDR2 SYDVKM. The junction had 9 bases not matched to a gene; V was cut back by 8 bases and J by 3 bases. The CDR3 is made up of 14 amino acids.

The receptor's source is a middle-aged man in good health. The chain employs TRBV28 and TRBJ2-7; 8 bases match TRBD2. Sequencing input: blood. The chain's CDR3 is CASVPSGSLYEQYF. CDR3 coding DNA: TGTGCCAGCGTACCCAGCGGGAGTCTCTACGAGCAGTACTTC.